These T cell receptor beta chains were read from a single sample in a study of identical twins. TCRdb itself ran the 5' RACE reads through MiXCR, one entry per CDR3 protein. The sample holds around 220,000 distinct CDR3 sequences, 10% seen once. The sample comprised memory T cells sorted from blood. Receptors originate from a man aged 50 or older in good health. Both conserved end residues are part of each CDR3. A D gene is named only where the DNA matches it firmly. Only some rows state a clone size, as once, few, many or a class for expanded clones.

CDR3 length: 14
D gene: -
V gene: TRBV7-2
J gene: TRBJ1-4
clone size: -
CDR3 protein: CASSLRTTGEKLFF
CDR3 DNA: TGTGCCAGCAGCTTAAGGACAACAGGAGAAAAACTGTTTTTT

CDR3 length: 12
D gene: -
V gene: TRBV20-1
J gene: TRBJ2-5
clone size: many
CDR3 protein: CSARDLRETQYF
CDR3 DNA: TGCAGTGCTAGAGATCTTCGGGAGACCCAGTACTTC

CDR3 length: 14
D gene: TRBD1
V gene: TRBV24-1
J gene: TRBJ1-2
clone size: many
CDR3 protein: CATSDSGQGYGYTF
CDR3 DNA: TGTGCCACCAGTGATTCCGGACAGGGGTATGGCTACACCTTC

CDR3 length: 13
D gene: -
V gene: TRBV2
J gene: TRBJ2-1
clone size: many
CDR3 protein: CASLKIRDNEQFF
CDR3 DNA: TGTGCCAGTCTAAAGATCCGGGACAATGAGCAGTTCTTC

CDR3 length: 15
D gene: -
V gene: TRBV29-1
J gene: TRBJ2-1
clone size: -
CDR3 protein: CSAPSGGRTNNEQFF
CDR3 DNA: TGCAGCGCTCCGTCGGGTGGACGAACTAACAATGAGCAGTTCTTC

CDR3 length: 12
D gene: -
V gene: TRBV10-3
J gene: TRBJ2-7
clone size: many
CDR3 protein: CASGPRAYEQYF
CDR3 DNA: TGTGCCAGCGGGCCCAGGGCCTACGAGCAGTACTTC

CDR3 length: 13
D gene: -
V gene: TRBV11-3
J gene: TRBJ2-3
clone size: many
CDR3 protein: CASSTFAGDTQYF
CDR3 DNA: TGTGCCAGCAGCACTTTCGCGGGTGATACGCAGTATTTT

CDR3 length: 14
D gene: -
V gene: TRBV3-1
J gene: TRBJ1-2
clone size: -
CDR3 protein: CASSPVRGVGGYTF
CDR3 DNA: TGTGCCAGCAGCCCTGTTAGGGGAGTAGGGGGCTACACCTTC

CDR3 length: 14
D gene: -
V gene: TRBV6-5
J gene: TRBJ2-3
clone size: many
CDR3 protein: CASSYSTEADTQYF
CDR3 DNA: TGTGCCAGCAGTTACTCGACTGAGGCAGATACGCAGTATTTT

CDR3 length: 14
D gene: TRBD2
V gene: TRBV12-3/TRBV12-4
J gene: TRBJ2-7
clone size: -
CDR3 protein: CASSLTSASYEQYF
CDR3 DNA: TGTGCCAGCAGTTTAACTAGCGCCTCCTACGAGCAGTACTTC

CDR3 length: 15
D gene: -
V gene: TRBV12-3/TRBV12-4
J gene: TRBJ2-1
clone size: many
CDR3 protein: CASSLGSGSYNEQFF
CDR3 DNA: TGTGCCAGCAGTTTGGGGAGCGGCTCCTACAATGAGCAGTTCTTC

CDR3 length: 15
D gene: -
V gene: TRBV20-1
J gene: TRBJ2-7
clone size: -
CDR3 protein: CSASQGSRVAYEQYF
CDR3 DNA: TGCAGTGCTAGTCAGGGTTCGCGGGTTGCTTACGAGCAGTACTTC

CDR3 length: 16
D gene: TRBD1
V gene: TRBV18
J gene: TRBJ2-1
clone size: few
CDR3 protein: CASSPPPGQGSYEQFF
CDR3 DNA: TGTGCCAGCTCACCTCCACCGGGACAGGGTAGCTATGAGCAGTTCTTC

CDR3 length: 14
D gene: -
V gene: TRBV20-1
J gene: TRBJ2-5
clone size: -
CDR3 protein: CSAPPLGGFQTQYF
CDR3 DNA: TGCAGTGCTCCTCCCTTAGGGGGGTTTCAGACCCAGTACTTC

CDR3 length: 15
D gene: TRBD1
V gene: TRBV3-1
J gene: TRBJ2-5
clone size: many
CDR3 protein: CASSQEGQIRETQYF
CDR3 DNA: TGTGCCAGCAGCCAAGAGGGACAGATACGGGAGACCCAGTACTTC

CDR3 length: 13
D gene: -
V gene: TRBV19
J gene: TRBJ2-3
clone size: -
CDR3 protein: CASSGGGTDTQYF
CDR3 DNA: TGTGCCAGTAGTGGTGGCGGCACAGATACGCAGTATTTT

CDR3 length: 14
D gene: -
V gene: TRBV3-1
J gene: TRBJ1-1
clone size: few
CDR3 protein: CASRYRSTGTEAFF
CDR3 DNA: TGTGCCAGCAGATACAGGTCGACGGGCACTGAAGCTTTCTTT

CDR3 length: 15
D gene: -
V gene: TRBV6-1
J gene: TRBJ2-7
clone size: many
CDR3 protein: CASSTDRYYTYEQYF
CDR3 DNA: TGTGCCAGCAGTACAGACAGGTATTATACCTACGAGCAGTACTTC

CDR3 length: 16
D gene: TRBD2
V gene: TRBV5-1
J gene: TRBJ2-7
clone size: once
CDR3 protein: CASSLGGIAGSSEQYF
CDR3 DNA: TGCGCCAGCAGCTTGGGGGGTATAGCGGGATCGAGCGAGCAGTACTTC

CDR3 length: 16
D gene: TRBD1
V gene: TRBV28
J gene: TRBJ2-1
clone size: few
CDR3 protein: CASVPTVGGLYNEQFF
CDR3 DNA: TGTGCCAGCGTACCAACGGTAGGGGGCTTGTACAATGAGCAGTTCTTC

CDR3 length: 15
D gene: -
V gene: TRBV30
J gene: TRBJ1-3
clone size: many
CDR3 protein: CAWSPPGGPGNTIYF
CDR3 DNA: TGTGCCTGGAGCCCGCCGGGGGGCCCTGGAAACACCATATATTTT

CDR3 length: 10
D gene: -
V gene: TRBV28
J gene: TRBJ1-6
clone size: few
CDR3 protein: CASGNSPLHF
CDR3 DNA: TGTGCCAGCGGTAATTCACCCCTCCACTTT

CDR3 length: 15
D gene: TRBD1
V gene: TRBV4-3
J gene: TRBJ1-5
clone size: many
CDR3 protein: CASSDGQGKGQPQHF
CDR3 DNA: TGCGCCAGCAGCGACGGACAGGGGAAGGGCCAGCCCCAGCATTTT

CDR3 length: 11
D gene: -
V gene: TRBV20-1
J gene: TRBJ1-5
clone size: many
CDR3 protein: CSDPGPPAQHF
CDR3 DNA: TGCAGTGACCCGGGCCCTCCAGCCCAGCATTTT

CDR3 length: 13
D gene: -
V gene: TRBV30
J gene: TRBJ2-1
clone size: -
CDR3 protein: CAWSRSSYNEQFF
CDR3 DNA: TGTGCCTGGAGTAGGAGCTCCTACAATGAGCAGTTCTTC

CDR3 length: 15
D gene: -
V gene: TRBV21-1
J gene: TRBJ2-7
clone size: many
CDR3 protein: CASSKRREGRYEQYF
CDR3 DNA: TGTGCCAGCAGCAAACGACGGGAGGGCCGCTACGAGCAGTACTTC

CDR3 length: 21
D gene: TRBD2
V gene: TRBV11-2
J gene: TRBJ2-7
clone size: -
CDR3 protein: CASSSLRAREAGGLSSYEQYF
CDR3 DNA: TGTGCCAGCAGCTCCCTGAGGGCAAGAGAAGCGGGGGGGCTGAGCTCCTACGAGCAGTACTTC